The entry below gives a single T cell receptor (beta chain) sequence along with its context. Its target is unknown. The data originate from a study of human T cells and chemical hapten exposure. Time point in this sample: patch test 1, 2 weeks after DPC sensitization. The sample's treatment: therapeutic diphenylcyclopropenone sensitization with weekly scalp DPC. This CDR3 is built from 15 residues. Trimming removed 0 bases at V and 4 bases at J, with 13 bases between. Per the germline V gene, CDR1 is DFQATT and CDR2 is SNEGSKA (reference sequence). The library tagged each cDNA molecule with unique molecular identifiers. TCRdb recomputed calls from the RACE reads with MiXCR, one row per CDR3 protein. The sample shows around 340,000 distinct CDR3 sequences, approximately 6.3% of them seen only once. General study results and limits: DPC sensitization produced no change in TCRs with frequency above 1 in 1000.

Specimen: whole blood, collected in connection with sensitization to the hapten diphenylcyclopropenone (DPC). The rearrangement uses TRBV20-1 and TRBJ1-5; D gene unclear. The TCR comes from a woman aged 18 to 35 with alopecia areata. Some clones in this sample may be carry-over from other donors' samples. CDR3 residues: CSARDPSEQNQPQHF. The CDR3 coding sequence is TGCAGTGCTAGAGATCCCAGTGAGCAAAATCAGCCCCAGCATTTT.